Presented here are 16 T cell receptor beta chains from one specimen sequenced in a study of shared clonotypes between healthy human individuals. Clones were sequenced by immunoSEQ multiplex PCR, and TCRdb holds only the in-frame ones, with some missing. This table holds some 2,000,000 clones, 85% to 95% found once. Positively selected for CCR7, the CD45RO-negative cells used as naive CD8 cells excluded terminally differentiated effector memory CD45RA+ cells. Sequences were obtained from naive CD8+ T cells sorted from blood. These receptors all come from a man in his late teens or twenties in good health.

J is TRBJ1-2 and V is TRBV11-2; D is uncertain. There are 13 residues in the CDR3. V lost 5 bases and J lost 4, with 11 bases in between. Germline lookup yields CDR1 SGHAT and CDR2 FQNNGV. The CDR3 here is CASSPGRSYGYTF. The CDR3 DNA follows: TGTGCCAGCAGCCCAGGTCGAAGCTATGGCTACACCTTC.

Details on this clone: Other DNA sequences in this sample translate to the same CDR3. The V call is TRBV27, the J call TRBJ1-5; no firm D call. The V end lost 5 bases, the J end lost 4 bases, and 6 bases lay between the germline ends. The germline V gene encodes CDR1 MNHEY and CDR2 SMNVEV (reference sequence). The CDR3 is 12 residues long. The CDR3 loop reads CASSSLNQPQHF. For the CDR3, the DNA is TGTGCCAGCAGTAGCCTGAATCAGCCCCAGCATTTT.

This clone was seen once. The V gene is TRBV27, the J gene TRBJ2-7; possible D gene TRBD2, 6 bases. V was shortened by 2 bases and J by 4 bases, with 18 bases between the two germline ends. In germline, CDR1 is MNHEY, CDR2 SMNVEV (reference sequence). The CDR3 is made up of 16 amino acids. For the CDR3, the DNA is TGTGCCAGCAGTTTACATACAGGAGGGATATCATACGAGCAGTACTTC. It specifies CASSLHTGGISYEQYF.

CDR3 coding DNA: TGTGCCAGCAGCTCACTAGGGACAGGGTTGGGCAAAAACATTCAGTACTTC. Translated, it gives CASSSLGTGLGKNIQYF. The rearrangement joins TRBV5-6 to TRBJ2-4; 9 positions match TRBD1. The CDR3 has 17 residues. J lost 3 bases, V lost 3 bases, and 10 bases had no gene match. Germline V gene lookup returns CDR1 SGHDT and CDR2 YYEEEE. Supplemented by reference TRBV5-6 and TRBJ2-4, the full variable domain reads DAGVTQSPTHLIKTRGQQVTLRCSPKSGHDTVSWYQQALGQGPQFIFQYYEEEERQRGNFPDRFSGHQFPNYSSELNVNALLLGDSALYLCASSSLGTGLGKNIQYFGAGTRLSVL.

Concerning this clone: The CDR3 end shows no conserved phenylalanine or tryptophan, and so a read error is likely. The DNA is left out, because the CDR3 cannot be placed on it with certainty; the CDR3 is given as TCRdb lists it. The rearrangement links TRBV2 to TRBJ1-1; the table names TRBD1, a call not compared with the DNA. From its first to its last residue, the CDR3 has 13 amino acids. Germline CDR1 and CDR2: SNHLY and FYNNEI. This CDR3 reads CASSGQGPREGFV.

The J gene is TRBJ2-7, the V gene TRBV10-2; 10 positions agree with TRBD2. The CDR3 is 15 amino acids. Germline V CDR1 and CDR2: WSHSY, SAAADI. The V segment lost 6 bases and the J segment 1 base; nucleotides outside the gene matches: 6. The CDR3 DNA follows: TGCGCCAGCAGGGAATCTAGCGGGGGTTCCTACGAGCAGTACTTC. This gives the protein CASRESSGGSYEQYF.

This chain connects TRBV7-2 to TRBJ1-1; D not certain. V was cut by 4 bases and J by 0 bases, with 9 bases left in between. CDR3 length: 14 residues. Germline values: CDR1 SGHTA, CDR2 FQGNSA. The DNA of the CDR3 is TGTGCCAGCAGCTCAGACCAGGTGAACACTGAAGCTTTCTTT. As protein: CASSSDQVNTEAFF.

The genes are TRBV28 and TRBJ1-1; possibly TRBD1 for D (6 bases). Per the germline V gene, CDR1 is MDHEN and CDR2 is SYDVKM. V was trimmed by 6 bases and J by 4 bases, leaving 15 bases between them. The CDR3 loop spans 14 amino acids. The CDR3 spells CASSFRGRSTEAFF. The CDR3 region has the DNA TGTGCCAGCAGCTTCAGGGGTCGGAGCACTGAAGCTTTCTTT.

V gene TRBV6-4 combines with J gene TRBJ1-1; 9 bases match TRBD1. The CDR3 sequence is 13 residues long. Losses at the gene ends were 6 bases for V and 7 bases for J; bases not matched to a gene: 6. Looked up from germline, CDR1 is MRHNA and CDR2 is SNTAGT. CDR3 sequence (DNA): TGTGCCAGCAGGTTCGGACAGGGGATTGAAGCTTTCTTT. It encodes CASRFGQGIEAFF.

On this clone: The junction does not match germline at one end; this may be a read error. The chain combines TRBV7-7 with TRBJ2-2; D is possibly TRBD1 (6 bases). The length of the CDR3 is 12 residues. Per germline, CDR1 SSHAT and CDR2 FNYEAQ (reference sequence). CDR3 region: CASSLQGGELFF. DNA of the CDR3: TGTGCTAGCAGCTTACAGGGCGGGGAGCTGTTTTTT.

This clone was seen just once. In DNA, the CDR3 is TGTGCCAGCAGCCCACTACGGGATTCGGGTGGCTACACCTTC. Translating it yields CASSPLRDSGGYTF. The chain couples TRBV6-1 to TRBJ1-2; no clear D. Per the germline V gene, CDR1 is MNHNS and CDR2 is SASEGT. This CDR3 has 14 residues. Trimming removed 6 bases at V and 7 bases at J, with 18 bases between.

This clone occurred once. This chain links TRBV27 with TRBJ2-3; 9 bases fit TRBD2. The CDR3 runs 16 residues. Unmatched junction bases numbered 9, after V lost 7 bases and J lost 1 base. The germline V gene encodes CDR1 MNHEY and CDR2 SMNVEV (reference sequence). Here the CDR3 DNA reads TGTGCCAGCACCTTTATAGCGGGGGTGGGCACAGATACGCAGTATTTT. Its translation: CASTFIAGVGTDTQYF.

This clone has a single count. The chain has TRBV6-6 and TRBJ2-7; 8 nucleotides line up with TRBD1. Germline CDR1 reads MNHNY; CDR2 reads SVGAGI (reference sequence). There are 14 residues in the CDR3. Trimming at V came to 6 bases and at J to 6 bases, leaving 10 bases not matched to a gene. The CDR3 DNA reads TGTGCCAGCAGCCGCCCGACAGGGGATGTCGAGCAGTACTTC. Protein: CASSRPTGDVEQYF.

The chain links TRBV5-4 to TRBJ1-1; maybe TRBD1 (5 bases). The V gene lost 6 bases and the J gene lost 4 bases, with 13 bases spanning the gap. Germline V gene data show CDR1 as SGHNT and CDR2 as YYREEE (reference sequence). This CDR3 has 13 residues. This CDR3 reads CASTRRGVTEAFF. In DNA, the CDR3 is TGTGCCAGCACGCGCCGGGGGGTCACTGAAGCTTTCTTT.

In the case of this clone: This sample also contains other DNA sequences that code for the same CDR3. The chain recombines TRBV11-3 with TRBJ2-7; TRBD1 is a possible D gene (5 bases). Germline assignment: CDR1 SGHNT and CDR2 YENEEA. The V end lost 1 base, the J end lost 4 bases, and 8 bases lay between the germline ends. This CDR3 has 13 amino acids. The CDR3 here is CASSLGDSYEQYF. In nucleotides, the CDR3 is TGTGCCAGCAGCTTAGGAGACAGTTACGAGCAGTACTTC.

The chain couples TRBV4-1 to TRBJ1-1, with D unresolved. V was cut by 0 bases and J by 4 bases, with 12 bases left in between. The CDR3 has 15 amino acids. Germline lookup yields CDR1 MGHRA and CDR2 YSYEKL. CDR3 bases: TGCGCCAGCAGCCAAGATGACGAGGGCGTCACTGAAGCTTTCTTT. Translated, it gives CASSQDDEGVTEAFF.